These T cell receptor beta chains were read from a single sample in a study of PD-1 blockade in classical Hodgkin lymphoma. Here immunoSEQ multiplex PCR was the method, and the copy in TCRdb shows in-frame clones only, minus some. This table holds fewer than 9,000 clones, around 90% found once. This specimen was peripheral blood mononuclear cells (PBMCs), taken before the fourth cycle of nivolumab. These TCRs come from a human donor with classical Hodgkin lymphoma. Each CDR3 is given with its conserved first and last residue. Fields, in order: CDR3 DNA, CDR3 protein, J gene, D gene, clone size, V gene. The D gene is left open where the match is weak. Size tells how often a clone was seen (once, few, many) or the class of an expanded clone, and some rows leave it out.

TGCGCCAGCACTGGGCCTCAAGAGCCAGATACGCAGTATTTT CASTGPQEPDTQYF TRBJ2-3 - - TRBV5-1
TGTGCCAGCAGGCCTACGGGCCCTAACTATGGCTACACCTTC CASRPTGPNYGYTF TRBJ1-2 - - TRBV27
TGTGCCAGTAGCTGGACCAAGAGGGACGAGCAGTACTTC CASSWTKRDEQYF TRBJ2-7 - - TRBV19
TGTGCCAGCAGTGCCGGGACTGATATGAGTGAGCAGTTCTTC CASSAGTDMSEQFF TRBJ2-1 - - TRBV7-9
TGTGCCAGTAGTACCTCTAGCGGGGGGTCCTACGAGCAGTACTTC CASSTSSGGSYEQYF TRBJ2-7 TRBD2 - TRBV19
TGTGCCAGCAGGTTACACAGGGGGCCCAAAAACATTCAGTACTTC CASRLHRGPKNIQYF TRBJ2-4 TRBD1 few TRBV28
TGTGCCAGCAGCGTAGGTAGGGCACGAGACAGGGTGGGCGACTACGAGCAGTACTTC CASSVGRARDRVGDYEQYF TRBJ2-7 TRBD1 - TRBV9
TGCGCCAGCAGCTTGGCCTCACACAGCTCTGGAAACACCATATATTTT CASSLASHSSGNTIYF TRBJ1-3 - once TRBV5-1
TGTGCCAGCTCACCGCTCCATGGGGTACGGGGCAATGAGCAGTTCTTC CASSPLHGVRGNEQFF TRBJ2-1 - once TRBV18
TGTGCCAGCAGCTCTCCGGGACTAGCGGGCTACGAGCAGTACTTC CASSSPGLAGYEQYF TRBJ2-7 TRBD2 - TRBV7-9
TGTGCCAGCAGAACCCCCAGCGGGAGCGAGCAGTACTTC CASRTPSGSEQYF TRBJ2-7 TRBD2 - TRBV6-5
TGTGCCAGTAGTGCGGCTAGCGGTACCGGGGAGCTGTTTTTT CASSAASGTGELFF TRBJ2-2 TRBD2 - TRBV19
TGTGCCAGCAGCCGATTCTTATGGGCCTACGAGCAGTACTTC CASSRFLWAYEQYF TRBJ2-7 - - TRBV11-2
TGTGCCATCAGTCGGGACACCTACGAGCAGTACTTC CAISRDTYEQYF TRBJ2-7 - - TRBV10-3
TGTGCCAGCAGAAATGCAGGGGACTACGAGCAGTACTTC CASRNAGDYEQYF TRBJ2-7 - once TRBV28
TGTGCCAGTAGTACTTTGCAAAGAGGGAACTCCTACGAGCAGTACTTC CASSTLQRGNSYEQYF TRBJ2-7 - - TRBV19
TGTGCCAGCAGCTTGGGGGTCTACGAGCAGTACTTC CASSLGVYEQYF TRBJ2-7 - - TRBV13
TGTGCCAGCAGCCAGCCGACGAAGGGGACAGGGCTTTACGAGCAGTACTTC CASSQPTKGTGLYEQYF TRBJ2-7 TRBD1 once TRBV14
TGCAGCGCCAGACAGGGTTCTGGAAACACCATATATTTT CSARQGSGNTIYF TRBJ1-3 TRBD1 few TRBV29-1
TGTGCCAGCAGTGAAGTCCGGAGTTCACCCCAGCATTTT CASSEVRSSPQHF TRBJ1-5 - once TRBV2
TGTGCCAGCAGCCCCAGAGGGAGCGGGAGTTCCTACGAGCAGTACTTC CASSPRGSGSSYEQYF TRBJ2-7 TRBD2 - TRBV9
TGCAGCGTTGGGGGGACGGGAGAGACCCAGTACTTC CSVGGTGETQYF TRBJ2-5 - - TRBV29-1
TGCAGCGTTTTGGTTTGGGGAGCGGCAGATACGCAGTATTTT CSVLVWGAADTQYF TRBJ2-3 - few TRBV29-1